The source of this T cell receptor beta chain is a study of type 1 regulatory T cells. Study in general: T-allo10 is a Tr1-enriched, alloantigen-specific CD4 T cell product made in vitro. General observations from the study: Compared with non-type 1 regulatory T cells, type 1 regulatory T cells showed a more restricted TCR repertoire.

This clonotype was seen only once. The antigen is undetermined. TCRdb used MiXCR to reprocess the reads, holding one entry per CDR3 protein. The table has about 62,000 distinct CDR3 sequences, approximately 60% seen once. V was cut by 5 bases and J by 0 bases, with 16 bases left in between. CDR3 length: 16 residues. Germline CDR1 LNHDA, CDR2 SQIVND (reference sequence). The chain employs TRBV19 and TRBJ1-2, with D possibly being TRBD1 (5 bases). The TCR comes from a human donor in good health. Sequences were obtained from cultured non-Tr1 T cells, either the whole culture or a sorted T cell fraction (not recorded which). CDR3: CASSHLRDPTNYGYTF. In DNA, the CDR3 is TGTGCCAGTAGTCACCTCCGGGACCCTACTAACTATGGCTACACCTTC.